These 2 T cell receptor beta chains originate from one sample sequenced in a study of T cells in Graves' hyperthyroidism and ophthalmopathy. The investigators amplified TCR beta CDR3 regions from RNA transcripts. The HTBI primer set drove a first-round RT-PCR of the TCR CDR3. TCRdb reanalysed the multiplex PCR reads using MiXCR and keeps one entry per CDR3 protein. The repertoire holds over 300,000 distinct CDR3 sequences, with more than 11% as singletons. The sequencing input was blood. The receptors stem from a woman aged 60-75 years with Graves' hyperthyroidism.

The rearrangement uses TRBV7-8 and TRBJ2-6; D call uncertain. Germline CDR1 SGHVS, CDR2 FQNEAQ. The V and J ends lost 1 base and 0 bases respectively, with 7 bases between them. The length of the CDR3 is 16 residues. The CDR3 loop reads CASSLGTGSGANVLTF. For the CDR3, the DNA is TGTGCCAGCAGCTTAGGAACGGGCTCTGGGGCCAACGTCCTGACTTTC.

For this clonotype: Since a much larger clone is just one base distant, this may be a read error. This sequence joins TRBV29-1 and TRBJ2-2; 9 positions match TRBD1. The CDR3 spans 14 residues. The junction had 5 bases not matched to a gene; V was cut back by 6 bases and J by 3 bases. CDR1 SQVTM and CDR2 ANQGSEA come from the germline V gene. The CDR3 loop reads CSVLQGADTGELFF. The CDR3 DNA reads as TGCAGCGTACTACAGGGGGCGGACACCGGGGAGCTGTTTTTT.